This T cell receptor beta chain was captured by sequencing in a study of T cell changes during pregnancy in multiple sclerosis (dated by TCRdb to between 2017 and 2020). Study-level background: The study looked at changes in the T cell repertoire across pregnancy in women with multiple sclerosis.

A distance of 21 bases separates the germline ends of V and J, which lose 7 bases and 3 bases respectively. The CDR3 covers 16 residues, taking in both the cysteine and the phenylalanine. Solely the CDR3 DNA is kept, with 48 bases framed from the first base. CDR1 LNHDA and CDR2 SQIVND are derived from the germline V gene (reference sequence). Libraries came from the immunoSEQ multiplex PCR assay. Sourced from immuneACCESS, this table was stored by TCRdb with only in-frame sequences that have V and J called. A share of the clones is absent; for the studies checked, an unresolved V gene accounts for under half, and the remainder has no known explanation. The sample table lists tens of thousands of clones, roughly 94% of them with a count of one. Roughly 0.81% of the sample lies in the top ten. Remarks on this clone: There is no known antigen for this receptor. It has no much larger one-base neighbor in the sample; base qualities were not kept.

The origin of this receptor is a female donor with multiple sclerosis, enrolled in a pregnancy study. The rearrangement combines TRBV19 with TRBJ1-1, with the D segment identity uncertain. The specimen comprised peripheral blood, sampled in the third trimester of pregnancy. The bases are TGTGCCAGTACGAGGCAGATCTCCCCATGGGACACTGAAGCTTTCTTT. This yields the protein CASTRQISPWDTEAFF.